This T cell receptor (beta chain) appears in the sequencing data of a study of blood T cells in healthy people across ages. About the study: There was about one barcoded beta molecule captured by template switching per two T cells.

A second PCR, run for about 7 to 11 cycles, used a sample-barcoded 5' primer plus a J-beta primer mix. Every cDNA was tagged by a template-switch adaptor with 12 random nucleotides. Every sample produced at least 2.5 million CDR3-containing paired-end reads. TCRdb analysed the 5' RACE reads with MiXCR anew, one entry per CDR3 protein. The sample contains 580,000 or so distinct CDR3 sequences, around 48% of which appear only once. V was pared by 1 base and J by 5 bases, with 12 bases between. This CDR3 is 14 amino acids long. Germline lookup yields CDR1 SGHDT and CDR2 YYEEEE. Turning to this clonotype: Its antigen is currently unknown.

Study results and caveats: Diversity estimates from one million T cells were considered underestimates.

The source material was blood. The clonotype originates from an elderly man in good health. The chain has TRBV5-6 and TRBJ1-1, with D possibly TRBD1 on 5 matching bases. CDR3 residues: CASSLPGRGTEAFF. In DNA form, the CDR3 reads TGTGCCAGCAGCTTGCCAGGGCGCGGGACTGAAGCTTTCTTT.